The 26 T cell receptor beta chains listed next were all sequenced from one sample in a study of blood T cell repertoires in COVID-19. TCRdb's table, derived via immunoSEQ multiplex PCR, lists solely in-frame clones and lacks some. The sample shows fewer than 350,000 clones, 89% of them seen only once. Material: PBMCs or T cells enriched from blood (not recorded which). These receptor sequences come from a man aged 60 to 75 who had recovered from COVID-19.

V usage is TRBV7-3 and J usage is TRBJ2-3; D possibly corresponds to TRBD1 (7 bases). The CDR3 runs 13 residues. The V gene lost 5 bases and the J gene lost 4 bases, with 10 bases spanning the gap. Germline CDR1 is SGHTA and CDR2 is FQGTGA. The CDR3 region is CASSGGGADTQYF. The CDR3 DNA sequence: TGTGCCAGCAGCGGAGGGGGCGCAGATACGCAGTATTTT.

CDR3 coding DNA: TGCGCCAGCAGCCCCGGGGCCACTAGCCCCTCAAGGCAGTATTTT. This codes for CASSPGATSPSRQYF. The chain combines TRBV5-1 with TRBJ2-3; possible D gene TRBD2, 6 bases. The CDR3 spans 15 residues. Trimming left V 4 bases short and J 11 bases short, with 23 bases between. Germline CDR1 and CDR2: SGHRS and YFSETQ.

V and J are TRBV18 and TRBJ1-1, with D possibly matching TRBD1 (6 bases). V dropped 5 bases and J dropped 5 bases, with 12 bases sitting between them. The CDR3 extends over 13 amino acids. The germline V gene has CDR1 KGHSH and CDR2 LQKENI. The CDR3 nucleotides are TGTGCCAGCTCAACAGGGAGGGTTACTGAAGCTTTCTTT. This gives the protein CASSTGRVTEAFF.

The CDR3 nucleotides are TGCGCCAGCAGCTTGAGGACTAGCGGATACAATGAGCAGTTCTTC. Protein sequence: CASSLRTSGYNEQFF. This chain links TRBV5-1 with TRBJ2-1; 10 nucleotides line up with TRBD2. Trimming at V came to 1 base and at J to 4 bases, leaving 2 bases not matched to a gene. This CDR3 is built from 15 residues. Germline V gene sequence: CDR1 SGHRS, CDR2 YFSETQ.

The chain recombines TRBV7-2 with TRBJ1-5; 8 bases are shared with TRBD1. The CDR3 covers 15 residues. CDR1 is SGHTA and CDR2 is FQGNSA in the germline V gene. V shed 5 bases and J 4 bases; nucleotides not matched to a gene: 7. CDR3 residues: CASSPYRGGNQPQHF. As DNA, the CDR3 is TGTGCCAGCAGCCCCTACAGGGGGGGAAATCAGCCCCAGCATTTT.

The chain carries TRBV7-2 and TRBJ2-5; D not resolved. With 5 bases removed from V and 3 bases from J, the gap between germline ends came to 10 bases. The CDR3 consists of 13 residues. In germline, CDR1 is SGHTA, CDR2 FQGNSA. The CDR3 sequence is CASSKYVEETQYF. DNA for the CDR3: TGTGCCAGCAGCAAGTACGTAGAAGAGACCCAGTACTTC. Complete variable domain (other parts from reference TRBV7-2 and TRBJ2-5): GAGVSQSPSNKVTEKGKDVELRCDPISGHTALYWYRQSLGQGLEFLIYFQGNSAPDKSGLPSDRFSAERTGGSVSTLTIQRTQQEDSAVYLCASSKYVEETQYFGPGTRLLVL.

The V gene is TRBV11-2, the J gene TRBJ2-2, with 10 bases lining up with TRBD2. The CDR3 length is 17 residues. V lost 7 bases, J lost 6 bases, and 14 bases stayed unmatched. From germline, CDR1 is SGHAT and CDR2 FQNNGV. This CDR3 is CASTLPLTSGIPGELFF. CDR3 DNA sequence: TGTGCCAGCACCCTACCCCTCACTAGCGGGATACCCGGGGAGCTGTTTTTT. The full variable domain, its missing parts supplied by reference TRBV11-2 and TRBJ2-2, is EAGVAQSPRYKIIEKRQSVAFWCNPISGHATLYWYQQILGQGPKLLIQFQNNGVVDDSQLPKDRFSAERLKGVDSTLKIQPAKLEDSAVYLCASTLPLTSGIPGELFFGEGSRLTVL.

This clone was seen a handful of times. This chain links TRBV7-9 with TRBJ1-1, with D possibly TRBD1 on 5 matching bases. The V end lost 5 bases, the J end lost 0 bases, and 16 bases lay between the germline ends. Germline V gene data show CDR1 as SEHNR and CDR2 as FQNEAQ (reference sequence). There are 16 residues in the CDR3. As DNA, the CDR3 is TGTGCCAGCAGCACACCCCAGGGTTTCCTGAACACTGAAGCTTTCTTT. Residues: CASSTPQGFLNTEAFF. Using reference TRBV7-9 and TRBJ1-1 for the parts outside the CDR3, the full variable domain is DTGVSQNPRHKITKRGQNVTFRCDPISEHNRLYWYRQTLGQGPEFLTYFQNEAQLEKSRLLSDRFSAERPKGSFSTLEIQRTEQGDSAMYLCASSTPQGFLNTEAFFGQGTRLTVV.

The V gene is TRBV11-3, the J gene TRBJ2-7, with 7 bases identical to TRBD2. The trim removed 5 bases at V and 1 base at J, leaving 5 bases unmatched. Germline V lookup: CDR1 SGHNT, CDR2 YENEEA. The CDR3 totals 14 residues. The CDR3 DNA reads TGTGCCAGCAGCCCGCGGGGGTCTTCCTACGAGCAGTACTTC. It is translated as CASSPRGSSYEQYF.

The chain is built from TRBV9 and TRBJ1-2; the D gene is possibly TRBD1 (6 bases). Germline values: CDR1 SGDLS, CDR2 YYNGEE. CDR3 length equals 15 residues. Trimming shortened V by 7 bases and J by 4 bases, and 20 bases separated the two germline ends. CDR3 nucleotide sequence: TGTGCCAGCCGCACCCAGGCAGGGGCGGCCTATGGCTACACCTTC. Translating gives CASRTQAGAAYGYTF.

The genes are TRBV9 and TRBJ2-7; possible D gene TRBD1, 6 bases. The CDR3 length is 14 residues. V was pared by 1 base and J by 0 bases, with 8 bases between. In germline, CDR1 is SGDLS, CDR2 YYNGEE. The chain's CDR3 is CASSVTGYSYEQYF. The CDR3 nucleotides are TGTGCCAGCAGCGTAACAGGGTACTCCTACGAGCAGTACTTC.

The chain joins TRBV7-3 to TRBJ1-2, with 9 positions matching TRBD1. From germline, CDR1 is SGHTA and CDR2 FQGTGA. V gave up 5 bases and J gave up 4 bases; unmatched junction bases: 5. The CDR3 is made up of 14 amino acids. The CDR3 nucleotides read TGTGCCAGCAGCCCGCAGGGACAGGGCTATGGCTACACCTTC. This gives the protein CASSPQGQGYGYTF. The whole variable domain, remainder taken from reference TRBV7-3 and TRBJ1-2, is GAGVSQTPSNKVTEKGKYVELRCDPISGHTALYWYRQSLGQGPEFLIYFQGTGAADDSGLPNDRFFAVRPEGSVSTLKIQRTERGDSAVYLCASSPQGQGYGYTFGSGTRLTVV.

The chain combines TRBV11-2 with TRBJ2-5, with D maybe TRBD2 (5 bases). The germline CDR1 and CDR2 sequences are SGHAT and FQNNGV. V lost 1 base and J 5 bases, leaving 17 bases between the germline ends. This CDR3 is built from 16 residues. CDR3 region: CASSLGDRGLVETQYF. CDR3 coding DNA: TGTGCCAGCAGCTTAGGAGACCGGGGTTTAGTTGAGACCCAGTACTTC.

This clone was seen only once. This chain links TRBV6-6 with TRBJ1-6; no reliable D call. With 5 bases removed from V and 0 bases from J, the gap between germline ends came to 29 bases. The CDR3 runs 22 residues. The germline V gene encodes CDR1 MNHNY and CDR2 SVGAGI (reference sequence). CDR3 protein: CASSLLAESYSKISSYNSPLHF. The CDR3, as DNA: TGTGCCAGCAGTCTACTCGCCGAATCGTACAGCAAAATAAGCTCCTATAATTCACCCCTCCACTTT.

This clone was recorded only once. This chain links TRBV19 with TRBJ2-3; D might be TRBD1 (6 bases). Germline lookup yields CDR1 LNHDA and CDR2 SQIVND (reference sequence). The length of the CDR3 is 14 residues. The germline V and J ends were trimmed by 6 bases and 1 base, with 11 bases remaining between them. CDR3 nucleotide sequence: TGTGCCAGTAGGATACAGGGCCGCACAGATACGCAGTATTTT. Translation gives CASRIQGRTDTQYF.

The genes are TRBV6-5 and TRBJ1-5; maybe TRBD1 (6 bases). The length of the CDR3 is 15 residues. Germline loops: CDR1 MNHEY, CDR2 SVGAGI. V shed 6 bases and J shed 1 base, with 13 bases lying between them. Written as DNA, the CDR3 is TGTGCCAGCAGAAGGGGGTCTACCAGCAATCAGCCCCAGCATTTT. Translating it yields CASRRGSTSNQPQHF.

V is TRBV7-2 and J is TRBJ2-7; no definite D call. This CDR3 spans 14 amino acids. V lost 1 base to trimming and J lost 3 bases, with 10 bases between them. CDR1 and CDR2 (germline): SGHTA, FQGNSA. Here the CDR3 DNA reads TGTGCCAGCAGCTTAGGAACCAGATACTACGAGCAGTACTTC. It yields the protein CASSLGTRYYEQYF.

This rearrangement joins TRBV5-4 to TRBJ1-3; 10 positions match TRBD1. With V trimmed by 4 bases and J by 4 bases, 5 bases remained unmatched. CDR1 is SGHNT, CDR2 YYREEE, per germline (reference sequence). CDR3 size: 15 residues. As DNA, the CDR3 is TGTGCCAGCAGCCACCGGGACAGGGGAGGAAACACCATATATTTT. Translation: CASSHRDRGGNTIYF.

The chain has TRBV6-5 and TRBJ1-5, with TRBD1 matching over 8 bases. From germline, CDR1 is MNHEY and CDR2 SVGAGI. J lost 11 bases, V lost 5 bases, and 11 bases had no gene match. The CDR3 loop spans 14 amino acids. The chain's CDR3 is CASSNDRDRLAQHF. The CDR3 DNA follows: TGTGCCAGCAGTAACGACCGGGACAGGCTGGCCCAGCATTTT.

The chain recombines TRBV28 with TRBJ2-1; 7 bases are a match to TRBD2. The CDR3 sequence is 15 residues long. CDR1 and CDR2 (germline): MDHEN, SYDVKM. Germline trimming cut 5 bases from V and 2 bases from J; bases unmatched to any gene: 6. CDR3 in DNA: TGTGCCAGCAGTCCCCTGGGAGGGCCCTACAATGAGCAGTTCTTC. Protein product: CASSPLGGPYNEQFF.

The chain employs TRBV5-1 and TRBJ2-7, with 7 nucleotides matching TRBD2. The trim removed 4 bases at V and 0 bases at J, leaving 10 bases unmatched. CDR1 and CDR2 from the germline V gene are SGHRS and YFSETQ. The CDR3 spans 16 residues. As DNA, the CDR3 is TGCGCCAGCAGCCCACCGGGACTAAGGAGCTCCTACGAGCAGTACTTC. As protein: CASSPPGLRSSYEQYF. The variable domain in full, completed from reference TRBV5-1 and TRBJ2-7, reads KAGVTQTPRYLIKTRGQQVTLSCSPISGHRSVSWYQQTPGQGLQFLFEYFSETQRNKGNFPGRFSGRQFSNSRSEMNVSTLELGDSALYLCASSPPGLRSSYEQYFGPGTRLTVT.

The rearrangement joins TRBV5-1 to TRBJ1-4; D may be TRBD1 (5 bases). Germline CDR1 and CDR2: SGHRS and YFSETQ. The V gene lost 5 bases and the J gene lost 3 bases, with 11 bases spanning the gap. The CDR3 loop spans 14 amino acids. For the CDR3, the DNA is TGCGCCAGCAGTACGGGGGGGTCTAATGAAAAACTGTTTTTT. Translated: CASSTGGSNEKLFF.

The gene calls are TRBV23-1 and TRBJ2-3; D is perhaps TRBD1 (5 bases). TRBV23-1 is an ORF, and what it does is uncertain. The V end was cut by 1 base, the J end by 1 base, with 15 bases between. The CDR3 has 17 residues. The CDR3 DNA reads as TGCGCCAGCAGTCAATTGAAAGCAGGGCCCCGCACAGATACGCAGTATTTT. It translates to CASSQLKAGPRTDTQYF.

This clone has just one count. V and J are TRBV7-9 and TRBJ1-3; unclear D gene. Trimming removed 1 base from V and 0 bases from J, with 7 bases in between. From germline, CDR1 is SEHNR and CDR2 FQNEAQ (reference sequence). The CDR3 has 15 residues. CDR3 protein: CASSLDRSSGNTIYF. The CDR3 DNA sequence: TGTGCCAGCAGCTTAGATAGGAGCTCTGGAAACACCATATATTTT.

This sequence joins TRBV2 and TRBJ1-1; maybe TRBD1 (5 bases). Germline-derived CDR1 and CDR2 are SNHLY and FYNNEI. Deletions cut 3 bases from V and 8 bases from J, with 13 bases between. The CDR3 contains 13 residues. CDR3 amino acids: CASSEDILAEAFF. In DNA, the CDR3 is TGTGCCAGCAGTGAGGACATTTTGGCAGAAGCTTTCTTT.

CDR3 protein: CASSLFFGQRTNTEAFF. Written as DNA, the CDR3 is TGTGCCAGCAGTTTATTTTTCGGACAGAGGACCAACACTGAAGCTTTCTTT. This rearrangement joins TRBV27 to TRBJ1-1; TRBD1 might be the D (6 bases). V lost 1 base and J lost 2, with 17 bases in between. The germline gives CDR1 MNHEY, CDR2 SMNVEV (reference sequence). The CDR3 spans 17 residues.